This T cell receptor beta chain came from a study of blood T cell repertoires in COVID-19. The germline CDR1 and CDR2 sequences are SGHNT and YENEEA. V shed 0 bases, J shed 6 bases, and the junction held 10 bases outside the gene matches. This CDR3 spans 17 amino acids. TCRdb's copy holds only in-frame clones and misses some; the assay was immunoSEQ multiplex PCR. The table lists about 180,000 clones, more than 70% of them singletons. The sequenced sample consisted of peripheral blood. The sequence was collected from a person between 65 and 80 years old with COVID-19, enrolled during active disease. V gene TRBV11-3 combines with J gene TRBJ2-2; 7 positions agree with TRBD2. The CDR3 bases are TGTGCCAGCAGCTTAGATCCCTCCCAGCGGGGAGCCGGGGAGCTGTTTTTT. This encodes CASSLDPSQRGAGELFF.